A single count supports the clone carrying this T cell receptor (beta chain). The antigen remains unidentified. The J segment lost 6 bases and the V segment lost 7 bases, leaving 10 bases of the junction unmatched. Germline V gene data show CDR1 as SGHRS and CDR2 as YFSETQ. There are 14 residues in the CDR3. This entry is derived from a study of OX40 agonist ivuxolimab in advanced cancers. Notes on the study in general: It was also the case that some nonresponders had low normalized T-cell clonal expansion. Antigen specificity was not determined for the expanded peripheral T cells.

Prior autoimmune disease or systemic immunosuppression barred patients. Some clones are missing from TCRdb's copy, which holds only in-frame ones; the method was immunoSEQ multiplex PCR. The sample has about 15,000 clones; roughly 86% are singletons. The source material was CD4+ or CD8+ T cells sorted from blood, sampled in a trial of the OX40 agonist ivuxolimab. This chain links TRBV5-1 with TRBJ2-3; 8 nucleotides match TRBD2. This clonotype was obtained from an adult with an advanced solid tumor such as melanoma, head and neck, liver or kidney cancer. The CDR3 sequence is CASHSGVSGDTQYF. The CDR3 nucleotides read TGCGCCAGCCATAGCGGGGTGAGTGGGGATACGCAGTATTTT.